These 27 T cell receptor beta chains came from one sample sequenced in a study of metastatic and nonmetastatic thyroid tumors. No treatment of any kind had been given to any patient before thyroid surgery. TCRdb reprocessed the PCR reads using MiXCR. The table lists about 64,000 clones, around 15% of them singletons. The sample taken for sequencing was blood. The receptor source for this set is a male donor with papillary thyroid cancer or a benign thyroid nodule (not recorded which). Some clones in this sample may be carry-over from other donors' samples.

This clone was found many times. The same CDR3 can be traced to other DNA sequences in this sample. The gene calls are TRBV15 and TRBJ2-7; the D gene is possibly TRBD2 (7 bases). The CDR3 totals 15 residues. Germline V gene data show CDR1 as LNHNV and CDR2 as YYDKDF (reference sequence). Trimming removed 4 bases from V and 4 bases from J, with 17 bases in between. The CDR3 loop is CATSTSGEGGYEQYF. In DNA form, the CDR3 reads TGTGCCACCAGCACTAGCGGTGAGGGGGGATACGAGCAGTACTTC.

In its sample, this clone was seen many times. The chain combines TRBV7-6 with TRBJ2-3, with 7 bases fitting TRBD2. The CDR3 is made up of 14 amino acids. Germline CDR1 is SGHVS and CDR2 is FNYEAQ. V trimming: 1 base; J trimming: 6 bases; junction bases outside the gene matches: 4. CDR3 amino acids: CASSLDGGSDTQYF. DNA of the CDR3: TGTGCCAGCAGCTTAGATGGCGGGAGTGATACGCAGTATTTT. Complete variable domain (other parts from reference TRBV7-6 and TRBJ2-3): GAGVSQSPRYKVTKRGQDVALRCDPISGHVSLYWYRQALGQGPEFLTYFNYEAQQDKSGLPNDRFSAERPEGSISTLTIQRTEQRDSAMYRCASSLDGGSDTQYFGPGTRLTVL.

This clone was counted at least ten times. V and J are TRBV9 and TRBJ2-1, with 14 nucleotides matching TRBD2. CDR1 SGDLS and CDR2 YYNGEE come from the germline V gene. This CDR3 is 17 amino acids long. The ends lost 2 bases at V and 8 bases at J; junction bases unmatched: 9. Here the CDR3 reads CASSVARLAGGPDEQFF. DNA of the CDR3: TGTGCCAGCAGCGTTGCCAGACTAGCGGGGGGGCCCGATGAGCAGTTCTTC.

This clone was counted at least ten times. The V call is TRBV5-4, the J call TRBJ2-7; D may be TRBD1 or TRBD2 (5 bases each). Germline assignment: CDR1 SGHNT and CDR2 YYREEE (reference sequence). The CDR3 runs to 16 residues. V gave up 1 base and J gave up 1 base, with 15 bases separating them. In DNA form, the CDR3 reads TGTGCCAGCAGCTTGACCCCGGGACGGCAGTCCTACGAGCAGTACTTC. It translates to CASSLTPGRQSYEQYF.

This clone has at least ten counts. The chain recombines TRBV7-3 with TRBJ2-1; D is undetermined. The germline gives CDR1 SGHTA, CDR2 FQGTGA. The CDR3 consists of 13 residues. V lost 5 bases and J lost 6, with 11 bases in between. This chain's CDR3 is CASSPRASNEQFF. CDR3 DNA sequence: TGTGCCAGCAGCCCCCGTGCAAGCAATGAGCAGTTCTTC. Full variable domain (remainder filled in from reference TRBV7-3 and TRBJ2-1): GAGVSQTPSNKVTEKGKYVELRCDPISGHTALYWYRQSLGQGPEFLIYFQGTGAADDSGLPNDRFFAVRPEGSVSTLKIQRTERGDSAVYLCASSPRASNEQFFGPGTRLTVL.

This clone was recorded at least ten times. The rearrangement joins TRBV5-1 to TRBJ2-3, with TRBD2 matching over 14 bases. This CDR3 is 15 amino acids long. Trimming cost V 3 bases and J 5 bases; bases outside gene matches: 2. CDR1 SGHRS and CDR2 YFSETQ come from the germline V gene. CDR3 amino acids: CASSWGTSGGDTQYF. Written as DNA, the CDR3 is TGCGCCAGCAGCTGGGGGACTAGCGGGGGAGATACGCAGTATTTT.

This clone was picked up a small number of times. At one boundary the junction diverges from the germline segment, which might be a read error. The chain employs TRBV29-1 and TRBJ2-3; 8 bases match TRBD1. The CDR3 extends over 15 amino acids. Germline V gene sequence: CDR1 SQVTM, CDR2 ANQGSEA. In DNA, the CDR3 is TGCATCGTTGAAGGTGCGGGACAGGTCCCCGATACGCAGTATTTT. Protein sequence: CIVEGAGQVPDTQYF.

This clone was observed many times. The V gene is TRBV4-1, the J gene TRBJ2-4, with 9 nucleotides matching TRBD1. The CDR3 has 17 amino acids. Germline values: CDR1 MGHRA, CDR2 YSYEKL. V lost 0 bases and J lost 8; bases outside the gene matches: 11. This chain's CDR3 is CASSQDVARTGEDIQYF. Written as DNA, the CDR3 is TGCGCCAGCAGCCAAGATGTCGCCCGGACAGGGGAGGACATTCAGTACTTC.

The CDR3 protein is CASSVGGTRSYEQYF. CDR3 bases: TGTGCCAGCAGCGTAGGTGGGACTAGGTCCTACGAGCAGTACTTC. This chain connects TRBV9 to TRBJ2-7; 8 bases agree with TRBD2. Trimming cost V 0 bases and J 1 base; bases outside gene matches: 3. This CDR3 comprises 15 residues. Germline lookup yields CDR1 SGDLS and CDR2 YYNGEE.

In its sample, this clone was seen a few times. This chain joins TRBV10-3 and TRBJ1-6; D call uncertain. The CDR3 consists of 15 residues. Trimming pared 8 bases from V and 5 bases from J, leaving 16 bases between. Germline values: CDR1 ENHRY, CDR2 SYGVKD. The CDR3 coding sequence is TGTGCCATCGGGTCTTCGGTACAGCATAATTCACCCCTCCACTTT. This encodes CAIGSSVQHNSPLHF.

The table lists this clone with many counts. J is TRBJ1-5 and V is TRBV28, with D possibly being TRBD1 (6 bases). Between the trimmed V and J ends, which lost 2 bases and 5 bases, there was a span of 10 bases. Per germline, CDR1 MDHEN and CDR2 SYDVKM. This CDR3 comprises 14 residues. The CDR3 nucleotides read TGTGCCAGCAGTTTAGGGGGGGGGCATCAGCCCCAGCATTTT. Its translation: CASSLGGGHQPQHF. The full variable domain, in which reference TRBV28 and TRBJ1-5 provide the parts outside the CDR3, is DVKVTQSSRYLVKRTGEKVFLECVQDMDHENMFWYRQDPGLGLRLIYFSYDVKMKEKGDIPEGYSVSREKKERFSLILESASTNQTSMYLCASSLGGGHQPQHFGDGTRLSIL.

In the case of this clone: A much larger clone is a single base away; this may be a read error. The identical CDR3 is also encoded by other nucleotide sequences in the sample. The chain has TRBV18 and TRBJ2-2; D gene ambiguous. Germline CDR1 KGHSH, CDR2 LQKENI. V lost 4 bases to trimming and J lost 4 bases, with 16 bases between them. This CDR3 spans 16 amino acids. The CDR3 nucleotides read TGTGCCAGCTCACGAACCGGTACGGTGAGCACCGGGGAGCTGTTTTTT. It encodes CASSRTGTVSTGELFF.

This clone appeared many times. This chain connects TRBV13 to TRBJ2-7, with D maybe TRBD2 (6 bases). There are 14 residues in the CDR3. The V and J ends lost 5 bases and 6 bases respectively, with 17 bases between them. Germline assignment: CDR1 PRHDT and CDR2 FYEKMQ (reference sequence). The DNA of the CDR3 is TGTGCCAGCAGCATTACTAGCTACAGCTCCGAGCAGTACTTC. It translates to CASSITSYSSEQYF. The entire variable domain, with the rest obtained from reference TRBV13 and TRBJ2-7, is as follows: AAGVIQSPRHLIKEKRETATLKCYPIPRHDTVYWYQQGPGQDPQFLISFYEKMQSDKGSIPDRFSAQQFSDYHSELNMSSLELGDSALYFCASSITSYSSEQYFGPGTRLTVT.

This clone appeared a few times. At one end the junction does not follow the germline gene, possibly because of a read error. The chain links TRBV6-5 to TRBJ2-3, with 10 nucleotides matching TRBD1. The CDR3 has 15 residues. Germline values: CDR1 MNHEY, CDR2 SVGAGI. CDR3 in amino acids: CAGSYSGTGADTQYF. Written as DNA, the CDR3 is TGTGCCGGCAGTTACTCCGGGACAGGGGCAGATACGCAGTATTTT.

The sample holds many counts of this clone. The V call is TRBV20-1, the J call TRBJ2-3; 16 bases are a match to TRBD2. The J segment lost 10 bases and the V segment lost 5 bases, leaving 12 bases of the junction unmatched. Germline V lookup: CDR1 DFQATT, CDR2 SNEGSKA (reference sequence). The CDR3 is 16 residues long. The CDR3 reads CSASGLAGGPTGAQYF. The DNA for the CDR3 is TGCAGTGCTTCGGGACTAGCGGGAGGGCCTACGGGGGCGCAGTATTTT.

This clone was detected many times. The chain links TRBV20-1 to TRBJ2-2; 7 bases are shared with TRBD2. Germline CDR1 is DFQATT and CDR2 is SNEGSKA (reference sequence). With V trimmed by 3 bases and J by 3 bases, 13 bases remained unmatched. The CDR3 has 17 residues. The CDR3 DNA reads TGCAGTGCTAGGTGGGGACGCGGGGGACCACACACCGGGGAGCTGTTTTTT. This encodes CSARWGRGGPHTGELFF.

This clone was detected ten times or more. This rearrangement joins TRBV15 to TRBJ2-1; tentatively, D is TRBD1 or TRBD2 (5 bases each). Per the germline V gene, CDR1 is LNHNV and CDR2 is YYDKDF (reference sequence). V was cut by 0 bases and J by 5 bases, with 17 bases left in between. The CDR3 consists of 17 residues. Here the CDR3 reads CATSRDWSRGVHNEQFF. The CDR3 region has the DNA TGTGCCACCAGCAGAGATTGGAGTAGAGGGGTTCACAATGAGCAGTTCTTC.

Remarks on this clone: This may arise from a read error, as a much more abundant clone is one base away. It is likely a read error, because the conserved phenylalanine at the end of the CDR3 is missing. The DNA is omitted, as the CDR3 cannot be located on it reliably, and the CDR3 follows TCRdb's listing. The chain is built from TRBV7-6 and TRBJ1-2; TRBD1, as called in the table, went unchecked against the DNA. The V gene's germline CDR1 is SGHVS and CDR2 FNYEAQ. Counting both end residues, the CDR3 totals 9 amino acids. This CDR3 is CASSPGTGL.

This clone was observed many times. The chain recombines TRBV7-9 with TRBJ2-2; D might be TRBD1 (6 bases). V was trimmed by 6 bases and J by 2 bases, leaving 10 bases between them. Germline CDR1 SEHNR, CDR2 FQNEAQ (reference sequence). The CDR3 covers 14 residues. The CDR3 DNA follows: TGTGCCAGCAGACGACAGGAAAACACCGGGGAGCTGTTTTTT. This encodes CASRRQENTGELFF.

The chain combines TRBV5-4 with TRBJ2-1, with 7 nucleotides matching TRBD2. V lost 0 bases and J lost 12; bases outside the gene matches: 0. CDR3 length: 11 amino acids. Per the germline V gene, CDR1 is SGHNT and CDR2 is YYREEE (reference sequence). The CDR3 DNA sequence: TGTGCCAGCAGCTTGGGACTAGCGCAGTTCTTC. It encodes CASSLGLAQFF.

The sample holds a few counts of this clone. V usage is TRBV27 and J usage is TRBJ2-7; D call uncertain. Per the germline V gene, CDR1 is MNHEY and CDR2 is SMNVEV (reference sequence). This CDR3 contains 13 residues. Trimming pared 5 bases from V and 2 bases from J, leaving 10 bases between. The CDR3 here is CASSPLSAYEQYF. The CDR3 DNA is TGTGCCAGCAGTCCCCTCTCCGCCTACGAGCAGTACTTC.

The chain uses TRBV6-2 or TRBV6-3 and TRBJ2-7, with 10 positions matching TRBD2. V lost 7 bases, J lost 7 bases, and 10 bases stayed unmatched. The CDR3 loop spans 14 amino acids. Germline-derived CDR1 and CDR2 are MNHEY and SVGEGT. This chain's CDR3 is CASILSGRVYEQYV. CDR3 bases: TGTGCCAGCATCCTAAGCGGGAGGGTGTATGAGCAGTACGTC.

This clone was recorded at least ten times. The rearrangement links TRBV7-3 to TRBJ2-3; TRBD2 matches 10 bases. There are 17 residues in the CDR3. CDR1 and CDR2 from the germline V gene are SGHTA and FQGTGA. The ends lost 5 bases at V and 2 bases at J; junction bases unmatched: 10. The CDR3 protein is CASSPRRTSGFTDTQYF. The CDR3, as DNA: TGTGCCAGCAGCCCGCGCAGGACTAGCGGATTCACAGATACGCAGTATTTT. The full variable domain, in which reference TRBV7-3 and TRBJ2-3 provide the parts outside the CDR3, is GAGVSQTPSNKVTEKGKYVELRCDPISGHTALYWYRQSLGQGPEFLIYFQGTGAADDSGLPNDRFFAVRPEGSVSTLKIQRTERGDSAVYLCASSPRRTSGFTDTQYFGPGTRLTVL.

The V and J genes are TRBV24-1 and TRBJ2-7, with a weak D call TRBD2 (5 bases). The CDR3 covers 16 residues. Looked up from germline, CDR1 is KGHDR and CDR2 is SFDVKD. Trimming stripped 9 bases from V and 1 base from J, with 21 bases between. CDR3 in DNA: TGTGCCACCGCCCCCGTCGGGGTACACCGGTCCTACGAGCAGTACTTC. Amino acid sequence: CATAPVGVHRSYEQYF.

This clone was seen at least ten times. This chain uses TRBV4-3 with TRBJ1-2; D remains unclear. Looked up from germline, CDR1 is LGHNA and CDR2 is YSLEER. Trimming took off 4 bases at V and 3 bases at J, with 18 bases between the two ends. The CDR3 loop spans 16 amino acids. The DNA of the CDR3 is TGCGCCAGCAGCCTTTGGTATGGGGATAGGGACTATGGCTACACCTTC. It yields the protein CASSLWYGDRDYGYTF.

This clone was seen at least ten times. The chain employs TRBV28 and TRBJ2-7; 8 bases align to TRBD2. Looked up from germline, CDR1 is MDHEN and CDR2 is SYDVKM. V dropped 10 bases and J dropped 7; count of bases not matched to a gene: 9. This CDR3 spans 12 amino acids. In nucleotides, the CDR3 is TGTGCCACCGGGGGGGGGACTATGGAGCAGTACTTC. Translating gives CATGGGTMEQYF. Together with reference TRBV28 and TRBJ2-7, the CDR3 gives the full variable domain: DVKVTQSSRYLVKRTGEKVFLECVQDMDHENMFWYRQDPGLGLRLIYFSYDVKMKEKGDIPEGYSVSREKKERFSLILESASTNQTSMYLCATGGGTMEQYFGPGTRLTVT.

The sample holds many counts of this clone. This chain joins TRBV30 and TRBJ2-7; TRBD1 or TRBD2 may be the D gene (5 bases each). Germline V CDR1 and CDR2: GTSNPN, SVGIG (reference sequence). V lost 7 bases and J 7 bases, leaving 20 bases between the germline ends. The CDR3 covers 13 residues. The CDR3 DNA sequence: TGTGCCTTTGATACCGGGACGCGGCGAGAGCAGTACTTC. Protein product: CAFDTGTRREQYF. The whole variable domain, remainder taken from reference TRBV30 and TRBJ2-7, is SQTIHQWPATLVQPVGSPLSLECTVEGTSNPNLYWYRQAAGRGLQLLFYSVGIGQISSEVPQNLSASRPQDRQFILSSKKLLLSDSGFYLCAFDTGTRREQYFGPGTRLTVT.